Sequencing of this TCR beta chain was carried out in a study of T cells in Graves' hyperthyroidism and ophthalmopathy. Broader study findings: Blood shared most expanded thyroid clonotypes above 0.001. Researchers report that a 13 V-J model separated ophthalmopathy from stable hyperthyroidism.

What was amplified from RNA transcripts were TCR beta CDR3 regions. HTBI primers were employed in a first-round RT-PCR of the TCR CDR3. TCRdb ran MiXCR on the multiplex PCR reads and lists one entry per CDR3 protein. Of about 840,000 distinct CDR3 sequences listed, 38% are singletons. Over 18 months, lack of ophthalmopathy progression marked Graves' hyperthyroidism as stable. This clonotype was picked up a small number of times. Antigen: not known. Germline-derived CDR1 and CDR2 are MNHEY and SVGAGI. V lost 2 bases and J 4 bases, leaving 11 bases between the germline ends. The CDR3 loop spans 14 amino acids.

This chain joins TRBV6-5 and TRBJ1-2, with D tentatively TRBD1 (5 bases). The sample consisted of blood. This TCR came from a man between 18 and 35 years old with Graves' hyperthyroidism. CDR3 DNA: TGTGCCAGCAGTTACCTGGAAGACAGCTATGGCTACACCTTC. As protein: CASSYLEDSYGYTF.